What follows are 27 T cell receptor beta chains derived from one specimen sequenced in a study of Ad26.COV2.S vaccination and SARS-CoV-2 variants. Noted treatment: over 15 received Ad26.COV2.S at low or high dose, single or two shots; roughly five received placebo; per-sample allocation not given. At day 63 after the first vaccine or placebo injection, samples were drawn. Method: immunoSEQ multiplex PCR; TCRdb's copy keeps in-frame clones and lacks some. This sample has 330,000 or so clones, with under 90% found just once. Sample: peripheral blood, taken in a trial of Ad26.COV2.S vaccine versus placebo. These receptors all stem from a person aged 18-60 years who received the Ad26.COV2.S COVID-19 vaccine or a placebo.

This chain connects TRBV11-2 to TRBJ1-2; D is ambiguous. The CDR3 runs to 15 residues. Trimming removed 8 bases at V and 4 bases at J, with 20 bases between. Germline lookup yields CDR1 SGHAT and CDR2 FQNNGV. CDR3 coding DNA: TGTGCCAGCGGACCCGTCTCGGCGCCAGGCTATGGCTACACCTTC. It is translated as CASGPVSAPGYGYTF.

V and J are TRBV20-1 and TRBJ1-3, with unresolved D. The CDR3 spans 14 residues. Germline V lookup: CDR1 DFQATT, CDR2 SNEGSKA (reference sequence). V lost 3 bases, J lost 0 bases, and 9 bases lay in between. The CDR3 coding sequence is TGCAGTGCTAGTGTTCCGAACTCTGGAAACACCATATATTTT. This translates into CSASVPNSGNTIYF.

The chain recombines TRBV7-9 with TRBJ2-5; TRBD2 aligns across 13 bases. The trim removed 5 bases at V and 4 bases at J, leaving 7 bases unmatched. The CDR3 runs 16 residues. From germline, CDR1 is SEHNR and CDR2 FQNEAQ (reference sequence). CDR3 amino acids: CASSPTSGGAAETQYF. The CDR3 DNA is TGTGCCAGCAGCCCTACTAGCGGGGGGGCCGCAGAGACCCAGTACTTC.

The V call is TRBV7-3, the J call TRBJ2-7, with 9 bases identical to TRBD2. Germline lookup yields CDR1 SGHTA and CDR2 FQGTGA. V shed 0 bases, J shed 3 bases, and the junction held 3 bases outside the gene matches. The CDR3 has 15 amino acids. The CDR3 here is CASSLTLAGSYEQYV. As DNA, the CDR3 is TGTGCCAGCAGCTTAACACTAGCGGGCAGCTACGAGCAGTACGTC.

The gene calls are TRBV7-9 and TRBJ1-1; D possibly corresponds to TRBD1 (6 bases). The V gene lost 5 bases and the J gene lost 3 bases, with 16 bases spanning the gap. This CDR3 region has 15 residues. Germline values: CDR1 SEHNR, CDR2 FQNEAQ (reference sequence). The CDR3 region is CASSPGQPGDTEAFF. The CDR3 nucleotides are TGTGCCAGCAGCCCTGGACAGCCGGGGGACACTGAAGCTTTCTTT.

The chain recombines TRBV4-3 with TRBJ2-1; D call uncertain. Germline V gene sequence: CDR1 LGHNA, CDR2 YSLEER. This CDR3 contains 17 residues. V was shortened by 0 bases and J by 0 bases, with 12 bases between the two germline ends. This chain's CDR3 is CASSQDGWASSYNEQFF. CDR3 nucleotide sequence: TGCGCCAGCAGCCAAGATGGATGGGCCAGCTCCTACAATGAGCAGTTCTTC.

This sequence joins TRBV5-8 and TRBJ2-3, with D possibly being TRBD1 or TRBD2 (5 bases each). Germline CDR1 SGHTS, CDR2 YDEGEE. The germline V and J ends were trimmed by 3 bases and 2 bases, with 10 bases remaining between them. The CDR3 consists of 14 residues. CDR3 sequence (DNA): TGTGCCAGCAGCTGGGGGACCATCACAGATACGCAGTATTTT. Residues: CASSWGTITDTQYF. The variable domain in full, completed from reference TRBV5-8 and TRBJ2-3, reads EAGVTQSPTHLIKTRGQQATLRCSPISGHTSVYWYQQALGLGLQFLLWYDEGEERNRGNFPPRFSGRQFPNYSSELNVNALELEDSALYLCASSWGTITDTQYFGPGTRLTVL.

The chain employs TRBV4-3 and TRBJ2-2, with D possibly TRBD2 on 5 matching bases. V lost 1 base and J 9 bases, leaving 9 bases between the germline ends. The CDR3 contains 13 residues. The germline V gene encodes CDR1 LGHNA and CDR2 YSLEER. The CDR3 sequence is CASSQAGSRELFF. CDR3 in DNA: TGCGCCAGCAGCCAAGCGGGGAGTAGGGAGCTGTTTTTT.

The rearrangement joins TRBV15 to TRBJ1-2; D is unresolved. CDR1 is LNHNV, CDR2 YYDKDF, per germline (reference sequence). The germline V and J ends were trimmed by 0 bases and 0 bases, with 2 bases remaining between them. The CDR3 spans 13 residues. The CDR3 sequence is CATSRDTNYGYTF. The CDR3 DNA reads as TGTGCCACCAGCAGAGATACTAACTATGGCTACACCTTC.

The table lists this clone with a count of one. The gene calls are TRBV6-5 and TRBJ2-3; TRBD2 aligns across 14 bases. Trimming took 2 bases from V and 12 from J; bases not matched to a gene: 4. CDR1 is MNHEY, CDR2 SVGAGI, per germline. The CDR3 sequence is 14 residues long. CDR3 residues: CASSYPGLAGAQYF. For the CDR3, the DNA is TGTGCCAGCAGTTACCCGGGACTAGCGGGAGCTCAGTATTTT.

This rearrangement joins TRBV9 to TRBJ2-1; the match to TRBD2 covers 14 bases. The CDR3 length is 18 residues. Germline-derived CDR1 and CDR2 are SGDLS and YYNGEE. V lost 6 bases and J lost 5; bases outside the gene matches: 13. CDR3 residues: CASTTSGTSGGLNNEQFF. In DNA, the CDR3 is TGTGCCAGCACCACATCTGGGACTAGCGGGGGCCTTAACAATGAGCAGTTCTTC.

The chain joins TRBV7-3 to TRBJ2-5; 7 bases are shared with TRBD2. The CDR3 spans 12 residues. Trimming removed 5 bases from V and 7 bases from J; junction bases left unmatched: 4. Germline V gene lookup returns CDR1 SGHTA and CDR2 FQGTGA. CDR3 in amino acids: CASSPPGGTQYF. The CDR3 DNA is TGTGCCAGCAGCCCCCCGGGGGGGACCCAGTACTTC.

This chain connects TRBV29-1 to TRBJ1-1, with a weak D call TRBD1 (5 bases). The V gene's germline CDR1 is SQVTM and CDR2 ANQGSEA. This CDR3 region has 14 residues. Between the trimmed V and J ends, which lost 1 base and 11 bases, there was a span of 20 bases. The CDR3 here is CSVEGRAALKSAFF. Here the CDR3 DNA reads TGCAGCGTTGAAGGCAGGGCAGCCTTGAAGTCGGCTTTCTTT. Looking up the rest from reference TRBV29-1 and TRBJ1-1 gives the full variable domain: SAVISQKPSRDICQRGTSLTIQCQVDSQVTMMFWYRQQPGQSLTLIATANQGSEATYESGFVIDKFPISRPNLTFSTLTVSNMSPEDSSIYLCSVEGRAALKSAFFGQGTRLTVV.

The J gene is TRBJ1-2, the V gene TRBV6-6; TRBD1 aligns across 7 bases. Germline V gene lookup returns CDR1 MNHNY and CDR2 SVGAGI (reference sequence). Trimming cost V 6 bases and J 2 bases; bases outside gene matches: 6. The CDR3 contains 14 residues. The CDR3 DNA reads TGTGCCAGCAGAGTTCAAGGGGGCAACTATGGCTACACCTTC. Protein product: CASRVQGGNYGYTF.

The V and J genes are TRBV20-1 and TRBJ2-1, with D unclear. Germline CDR1 reads DFQATT; CDR2 reads SNEGSKA (reference sequence). Deletions cut 3 bases from V and 5 bases from J, with 17 bases between. The CDR3 is 15 amino acids. In nucleotides, the CDR3 is TGCAGTGCTAGTCTTCCCAGAAGAGGCCACAATGAGCAGTTCTTC. Translating it yields CSASLPRRGHNEQFF.

V gene TRBV11-2 combines with J gene TRBJ2-3; the D gene is possibly TRBD2 (7 bases). The V gene's germline CDR1 is SGHAT and CDR2 FQNNGV. The CDR3 extends over 17 amino acids. The germline V and J ends were trimmed by 10 bases and 6 bases, with 29 bases remaining between them. CDR3 in DNA: TGTGCCACAGAGGGGGGCGAGTGGCGGGGGCCGTCCGATACGCAGTATTTT. As protein: CATEGGEWRGPSDTQYF. Filled out from reference TRBV11-2 and TRBJ2-3, the complete variable domain reads EAGVAQSPRYKIIEKRQSVAFWCNPISGHATLYWYQQILGQGPKLLIQFQNNGVVDDSQLPKDRFSAERLKGVDSTLKIQPAKLEDSAVYLCATEGGEWRGPSDTQYFGPGTRLTVL.

The chain recombines TRBV19 with TRBJ1-5; no reliable D call. In germline, CDR1 is LNHDA, CDR2 SQIVND (reference sequence). The CDR3 loop spans 14 amino acids. V was pared by 7 bases and J by 7 bases, with 17 bases between. In DNA form, the CDR3 reads TGTGCCAGTACCCCGGACTTGTTGGACCAGCCCCAGCATTTT. Residues: CASTPDLLDQPQHF.

The chain combines TRBV4-3 with TRBJ2-5; 8 bases match TRBD2. The germline gives CDR1 LGHNA, CDR2 YSLEER. CDR3 size: 17 residues. Unmatched junction bases numbered 8, after V lost 1 base and J lost 1 base. The CDR3 DNA follows: TGCGCCAGCAGCCAAGCCTGGTTAGCGGGGCCCCAAGAGACCCAGTACTTC. Translation gives CASSQAWLAGPQETQYF.

The rearrangement links TRBV2 to TRBJ2-4; a possible D gene is TRBD1 (6 bases). V was cut by 2 bases and J by 4 bases, with 12 bases left in between. The CDR3 extends over 15 amino acids. Germline CDR1 reads SNHLY; CDR2 reads FYNNEI. CDR3 nucleotide sequence: TGTGCCAGCAGTGAACTAGGACAGCTAAAAAACATTCAGTACTTC. Translation: CASSELGQLKNIQYF. The full variable domain, rest sourced from reference TRBV2 and TRBJ2-4, is EPEVTQTPSHQVTQMGQEVILRCVPISNHLYFYWYRQILGQKVEFLVSFYNNEISEKSEIFDDQFSVERPDGSNFTLKIRSTKLEDSAMYFCASSELGQLKNIQYFGAGTRLSVL.

This sequence joins TRBV11-2 and TRBJ2-7; the D gene is possibly TRBD1 (6 bases). Trimming pared 5 bases from V and 2 bases from J, leaving 10 bases between. CDR3 length: 13 residues. Germline V gene sequence: CDR1 SGHAT, CDR2 FQNNGV. The CDR3: CASSLDSPYEQYV. In nucleotides, the CDR3 is TGTGCCAGCAGCCTGGACAGCCCCTACGAGCAGTACGTC.

This chain uses TRBV7-9 with TRBJ1-2; 8 bases are shared with TRBD1. The V and J ends lost 3 bases and 2 bases, in that order; junction bases with no gene match: 5. Germline V gene lookup returns CDR1 SEHNR and CDR2 FQNEAQ (reference sequence). The CDR3 length is 15 residues. CDR3 amino acids: CASSLPDRVNYGYTF. The CDR3 bases are TGTGCCAGCAGCTTGCCGGACAGGGTAAACTATGGCTACACCTTC.

J is TRBJ1-4 and V is TRBV12-3 or TRBV12-4, with D possibly being TRBD1 (5 bases). Trimming cost V 2 bases and J 7 bases, with 8 bases left between them. This CDR3 has 13 residues. The CDR3 DNA follows: TGTGCCAGCAGTTTATTCAGGGCTGAAAAACTGTTTTTT. Translating gives CASSLFRAEKLFF.

The rearrangement uses TRBV28 and TRBJ2-1; no firm D call. This CDR3 contains 13 residues. Looked up from germline, CDR1 is MDHEN and CDR2 is SYDVKM. The ends were cut back, 5 bases at V and 6 bases at J, with 11 bases in the middle. The CDR3 region has the DNA TGTGCCAGCAGTCTCGGATGGTTCAATGAGCAGTTCTTC. It codes for CASSLGWFNEQFF.

The genes are TRBV10-3 and TRBJ1-4; D is ambiguous. In germline, CDR1 is ENHRY, CDR2 SYGVKD. The CDR3 extends over 17 amino acids. Between the trimmed V and J ends, which lost 0 bases and 3 bases, there was a span of 14 bases. CDR3 sequence (DNA): TGTGCCATCAGTGAGTCCCCTCCTAAGGTGGCTAATGAAAAACTGTTTTTT. Amino acids: CAISESPPKVANEKLFF.

V is TRBV6-1 and J is TRBJ1-4; D gene unclear. The germline CDR1 and CDR2 sequences are MNHNS and SASEGT. The CDR3 totals 12 residues. V was trimmed by 2 bases and J by 7 bases, leaving 5 bases between them. In nucleotides, the CDR3 is TGTGCCAGCAGTGAACTTGTTGAAAAACTGTTTTTT. This translates into CASSELVEKLFF.

A single count supports this clone. The V and J genes are TRBV7-9 and TRBJ1-2; the D is unclear. Trimming stripped 1 base from V and 6 bases from J, with 27 bases between. Looked up from germline, CDR1 is SEHNR and CDR2 is FQNEAQ (reference sequence). This CDR3 is 19 amino acids long. This CDR3 is CASSLGTGYSRTTGHGYTF. CDR3 bases: TGTGCCAGCAGCTTAGGTACTGGTTATAGCAGGACCACCGGGCATGGCTACACCTTC.

The chain is built from TRBV19 and TRBJ2-2; no definite D call. Looked up from germline, CDR1 is LNHDA and CDR2 is SQIVND (reference sequence). The germline V and J ends were trimmed by 3 bases and 4 bases, with 15 bases remaining between them. There are 16 residues in the CDR3. The DNA for the CDR3 is TGTGCCAGTAGTATGGCTGGGGATTGGGTCACCGGGGAGCTGTTTTTT. Protein product: CASSMAGDWVTGELFF.